This T cell receptor (beta chain) was profiled in a study of T-cell memory formation after mild COVID-19. Study-level points and caveats: Contracting CD4+ clones were located mainly in CM and EM, and CD8+ clones in EMRA. Contracting clones from day 15 to 85 showed balanced CD4/CD8; later expanders favored CD4+.

The CDR3 runs 16 residues. Germline CDR1 SGHVS, CDR2 FNYEAQ. V lost 1 base and J 5 bases, leaving 14 bases between the germline ends. TCRdb re-derived calls from the 5' RACE reads in MiXCR, one entry per CDR3 protein. The sample consists of 120,000 to 150,000 distinct CDR3 sequences, roughly a fifth of them appearing once. This clonotype has a handful of counts. Its antigen is currently unknown. The sequence was obtained from an adult woman who had mild COVID-19 (a few samples of this study predate the infection). Cell type and time point are not known. The V call is TRBV7-6, the J call TRBJ2-2; possibly TRBD1 for D (5 bases). The sample comprised PBMCs or a T cell subset sorted from them (not recorded which). DNA for the CDR3: TGTGCCAGCAGCTTAGGGGGCCTGGTAGCAACCGGGGAGCTGTTTTTT. It codes for CASSLGGLVATGELFF.